This TCR beta chain comes out of a study of T cells after yellow fever vaccination. Study-wide context: Low-cell-number fractions were prepared with SMART-Seq v4 Ultra Low Input. Study-level results: Though weaker, the secondary response peaked faster, on day 5 versus 15.

Each CDR3 protein gets one entry after TCRdb re-called the 5' RACE reads with MiXCR. This table has around 100,000 distinct CDR3 sequences, less than 6% appearing once. CDR1 is SQVTM, CDR2 ANQGSEA, per germline. Trimming left V 7 bases short and J 6 bases short, with 24 bases between. The CDR3 loop spans 15 amino acids. Notes on this clonotype: The antigen remains unidentified.

The rearrangement links TRBV29-1 to TRBJ1-2; weak D call: TRBD1 (5 bases). The sequencing used CD8+ T cells sorted from PBMCs, collected 10 days after the yellow fever booster vaccination. This sequence was found in a man between 18 and 35 years old who received the YFV17D yellow fever vaccine. The DNA of the CDR3 is TGCAGCGCGGGGGTGAACTTGGCGGTAACGGATGGCTACACCTTC. Translation: CSAGVNLAVTDGYTF. Together with reference TRBV29-1 and TRBJ1-2, the CDR3 gives the full variable domain: SAVISQKPSRDICQRGTSLTIQCQVDSQVTMMFWYRQQPGQSLTLIATANQGSEATYESGFVIDKFPISRPNLTFSTLTVSNMSPEDSSIYLCSAGVNLAVTDGYTFGSGTRLTVV.